This T cell receptor beta chain comes out of a study of T cell repertoires in cytomegalovirus infection. Study as a whole: It can be stated that public TCR beta signatures indicated CMV infection as well as a matching HLA type.

V lost 5 bases and J lost 6; bases outside the gene matches: 6. Germline V gene sequence: CDR1 SGHVS, CDR2 FNYEAQ. CDR3 length: 14 residues. TCRdb independently ran MiXCR on the reads; one entry per CDR3 protein. Among 150,000 to 200,000 distinct CDR3 sequences listed, about 28% were seen once. This chain links TRBV7-6 with TRBJ1-4; 7 positions match TRBD1. The clonotype comes from a human donor in good health (CMV status not recorded). Some clones in this sample may be carry-over from other donors' samples. The sequencing input was PBMCs. CDR3 nucleotides: TGTGCCAGCAGCCAACCAGACAGGGATGAAAAACTGTTTTTT. Translation: CASSQPDRDEKLFF.